Listed here are 30 T cell receptor beta chains from one sample, sequenced in a study of blood T cell repertoires in COVID-19. Method: immunoSEQ multiplex PCR; TCRdb's copy keeps in-frame clones and lacks some. Of over 70,000 clones in the sample, approximately 89% were seen once. Sequencing used peripheral blood. These receptors were obtained from a man older than 75 with acute or convalescent COVID-19.

The V gene is TRBV2, the J gene TRBJ2-3; D may be TRBD1 (5 bases). Germline V lookup: CDR1 SNHLY, CDR2 FYNNEI. The CDR3 extends over 16 amino acids. Trimming took off 8 bases at V and 0 bases at J, with 18 bases between the two ends. The CDR3 region is CASSADSPTSTDTQYF. Written as DNA, the CDR3 is TGTGCCAGCTCCGCTGACAGTCCAACTAGCACAGATACGCAGTATTTT.

J is TRBJ2-2 and V is TRBV7-2; TRBD2 matches 12 bases. Trimming at V came to 4 bases and at J to 6 bases, leaving 3 bases not matched to a gene. The CDR3 covers 15 residues. Germline V gene data show CDR1 as SGHTA and CDR2 as FQGNSA. In DNA form, the CDR3 reads TGTGCCAGCAGCTCTAGCGGGAGGGAGTCCGGGGAGCTGTTTTTT. Amino acids: CASSSSGRESGELFF.

The chain carries TRBV9 and TRBJ2-1, with 10 bases fitting TRBD2. The CDR3 length is 15 residues. The J segment lost 7 bases and the V segment lost 4 bases, leaving 8 bases of the junction unmatched. Per germline, CDR1 SGDLS and CDR2 YYNGEE. As DNA, the CDR3 is TGTGCCAGCAGCACAAAGCCTAGCGGGGGAAATGAGCAGTTCTTC. This codes for CASSTKPSGGNEQFF.

The chain has TRBV5-1 and TRBJ1-1; D is unclear. Trimming pared 0 bases from V and 2 bases from J, leaving 5 bases between. The V gene's germline CDR1 is SGHRS and CDR2 YFSETQ. The CDR3 is 13 amino acids. CDR3 DNA: TGCGCCAGCAGCTTGGATGTAAACACTGAAGCTTTCTTT. This translates into CASSLDVNTEAFF.

CDR3 residues: CSVHRAGPFNGYTF. CDR3 nucleotides: TGCAGCGTTCACAGGGCAGGGCCCTTTAATGGCTACACCTTC. This chain connects TRBV29-1 to TRBJ1-2; TRBD1 is a possible D gene (6 bases). Trimming pared 5 bases from V and 6 bases from J, leaving 19 bases between. CDR3 length equals 14 residues. From germline, CDR1 is SQVTM and CDR2 ANQGSEA. The variable domain in full, completed from reference TRBV29-1 and TRBJ1-2, reads SAVISQKPSRDICQRGTSLTIQCQVDSQVTMMFWYRQQPGQSLTLIATANQGSEATYESGFVIDKFPISRPNLTFSTLTVSNMSPEDSSIYLCSVHRAGPFNGYTFGSGTRLTVV.

This chain links TRBV7-2 with TRBJ2-3; D is uncertain. V was pared by 5 bases and J by 4 bases, with 7 bases between. The CDR3 contains 12 residues. Germline CDR1 reads SGHTA; CDR2 reads FQGNSA. CDR3 amino acids: CASSPLSDTQYF. CDR3 DNA: TGTGCCAGCAGCCCTCTTTCAGATACGCAGTATTTT.

The chain recombines TRBV18 with TRBJ1-1; no definite D call. There are 15 residues in the CDR3. CDR1 and CDR2 from the germline V gene are KGHSH and LQKENI. The V and J ends lost 0 bases and 6 bases respectively, with 14 bases between them. The chain's CDR3 is CASSPPSGVNSEAFF. In DNA, the CDR3 is TGTGCCAGCTCACCACCGTCCGGGGTAAACTCTGAAGCTTTCTTT.

J is TRBJ2-5 and V is TRBV24-1; TRBD1 matches 11 bases. Germline values: CDR1 KGHDR, CDR2 SFDVKD. Trimming cost V 3 bases and J 5 bases; bases outside gene matches: 4. The CDR3 has 15 residues. The CDR3 DNA reads as TGTGCCACCAGTGATCGGGACAGGGGGTATGAGACCCAGTACTTC. Its protein is CATSDRDRGYETQYF.

The rearrangement joins TRBV19 to TRBJ1-4; D ambiguous. Trimming cost V 0 bases and J 7 bases, with 12 bases left between them. Germline V gene sequence: CDR1 LNHDA, CDR2 SQIVND (reference sequence). The CDR3 loop spans 15 amino acids. For the CDR3, the DNA is TGTGCCAGTAGTATAGAAGACAAACTGTCTGAAAAACTGTTTTTT. Translating gives CASSIEDKLSEKLFF.

The V call is TRBV6-6, the J call TRBJ2-1; 7 nucleotides align to TRBD1. Per germline, CDR1 MNHNY and CDR2 SVGAGI (reference sequence). V lost 8 bases, J lost 6 bases, and 4 bases stayed unmatched. The CDR3 totals 12 residues. In DNA, the CDR3 is TGTGCCAGCGAAGGACAGGTCAATGAGCAGTTCTTC. It specifies CASEGQVNEQFF.

The gene calls are TRBV5-4 and TRBJ2-7; tentative D call: TRBD2 (6 bases). The germline gives CDR1 SGHNT, CDR2 YYREEE (reference sequence). V gave up 3 bases and J gave up 7 bases, with 14 bases separating them. The CDR3 totals 13 residues. DNA for the CDR3: TGTGCCAGCAGCTCGGGACTCTCCGAAGAGCAGTACTTC. It specifies CASSSGLSEEQYF.

This clone was seen only once. The rearrangement joins TRBV30 to TRBJ2-7; unclear D gene. Germline CDR1 GTSNPN, CDR2 SVGIG (reference sequence). V lost 1 base and J lost 3, with 7 bases in between. The CDR3 length is 12 residues. The CDR3 DNA reads as TGTGCCTGGAGTGCGCGTTTCTACGAGCAGTACTTC. Translated: CAWSARFYEQYF. The complete variable domain, with remaining parts taken from reference TRBV30 and TRBJ2-7, reads SQTIHQWPATLVQPVGSPLSLECTVEGTSNPNLYWYRQAAGRGLQLLFYSVGIGQISSEVPQNLSASRPQDRQFILSSKKLLLSDSGFYLCAWSARFYEQYFGPGTRLTVT.

The chain links TRBV10-3 to TRBJ2-1, with a possible D match to TRBD1 (6 bases). The V and J ends lost 4 bases and 4 bases respectively, with 11 bases between them. The CDR3 runs to 14 residues. Germline V gene sequence: CDR1 ENHRY, CDR2 SYGVKD. CDR3 in DNA: TGTGCCATCAGTGGACAGGACCAGTACAATGAGCAGTTCTTC. This encodes CAISGQDQYNEQFF.

This chain joins TRBV4-3 and TRBJ1-2, with 12 bases aligning to TRBD1. The CDR3 loop spans 15 amino acids. The junction had 5 bases not matched to a gene; V was cut back by 2 bases and J by 7 bases. Germline V gives CDR1 LGHNA, CDR2 YSLEER. DNA for the CDR3: TGCGCCAGCAGCCAAACCGGGACAGGGGGCTTTGGCTACACCTTC. Translated, it gives CASSQTGTGGFGYTF.

V and J are TRBV18 and TRBJ2-6; 11 positions match TRBD1. Germline V gene lookup returns CDR1 KGHSH and CDR2 LQKENI. The length of the CDR3 is 17 residues. The V gene end was trimmed by 3 bases and the J gene end by 1 base; junction bases not matched to a gene: 2. For the CDR3, the DNA is TGTGCCAGCTCACCTGGGACAGGGGGTTCTGGGGCCAACGTCCTGACTTTC. Amino acids: CASSPGTGGSGANVLTF.

This clone showed up just once. This chain links TRBV7-2 with TRBJ2-7; 8 bases align to TRBD2. The CDR3 has 14 residues. V dropped 5 bases and J dropped 0; count of bases not matched to a gene: 3. Germline CDR1 SGHTA, CDR2 FQGNSA. CDR3 amino acids: CASSVSGTSYEQYF. In nucleotides, the CDR3 is TGTGCCAGCAGCGTTAGCGGGACCTCCTACGAGCAGTACTTC.

The CDR3 here is CASSGAGWQGIDSNQPQHF. The CDR3 DNA is TGCGCCAGCAGTGGGGCTGGATGGCAAGGAATTGATAGCAATCAGCCCCAGCATTTT. The V gene is TRBV10-1, the J gene TRBJ1-5; D is unclear. CDR3 length: 19 residues. Germline V gene data show CDR1 as WNHNN and CDR2 as SYGVQD (reference sequence). V lost 4 bases to trimming and J lost 0 bases, with 22 bases between them.

The chain joins TRBV5-6 to TRBJ1-1, with D possibly being TRBD1 (6 bases). V was trimmed by 0 bases and J by 7 bases, leaving 25 bases between them. This CDR3 spans 18 amino acids. Germline lookup yields CDR1 SGHDT and CDR2 YYEEEE. CDR3 amino acids: CASSLEDRRQVSRSEAFF. The CDR3 region has the DNA TGTGCCAGCAGCTTGGAAGATCGAAGACAGGTTTCTAGGAGTGAAGCTTTCTTT.

The rearrangement uses TRBV6-4 and TRBJ2-7; D may be TRBD2 (6 bases). Trimming removed 1 base at V and 9 bases at J, with 13 bases between. There are 13 residues in the CDR3. The V gene's germline CDR1 is MRHNA and CDR2 SNTAGT. This CDR3 is CASSDWRDPGQYF. The CDR3 DNA reads TGTGCCAGCAGTGACTGGCGGGACCCGGGGCAGTACTTC.

CDR3 residues: CASSTWSQREGSYEQYF. DNA of the CDR3: TGTGCCAGCAGTACCTGGTCCCAGCGGGAGGGATCCTACGAGCAGTACTTC. J is TRBJ2-7 and V is TRBV11-2, with 10 bases lining up with TRBD2. Germline loops: CDR1 SGHAT, CDR2 FQNNGV. The CDR3 totals 17 residues. The V gene end was trimmed by 6 bases and the J gene end by 1 base; junction bases not matched to a gene: 12.

This sequence joins TRBV2 and TRBJ2-1; D gene unclear. V was clipped by 3 bases and J by 8 bases, with 8 bases between them. Per the germline V gene, CDR1 is SNHLY and CDR2 is FYNNEI. The CDR3 is 12 amino acids. The CDR3 reads CASSDLAYEQFF. CDR3 in DNA: TGTGCCAGCAGTGATCTTGCGTATGAGCAGTTCTTC. Looking up the rest from reference TRBV2 and TRBJ2-1 gives the full variable domain: EPEVTQTPSHQVTQMGQEVILRCVPISNHLYFYWYRQILGQKVEFLVSFYNNEISEKSEIFDDQFSVERPDGSNFTLKIRSTKLEDSAMYFCASSDLAYEQFFGPGTRLTVL.

The chain joins TRBV10-3 to TRBJ2-7, with D perhaps matching TRBD2 (5 bases). V was shortened by 0 bases and J by 7 bases, with 13 bases between the two germline ends. CDR1 is ENHRY, CDR2 SYGVKD, per germline. The CDR3 sequence is 14 residues long. CDR3 protein: CAISESAGPGEQYF. DNA for the CDR3: TGTGCCATCAGTGAGTCGGCAGGCCCGGGGGAGCAGTACTTC.

In its sample, this clone was seen a few times. V is TRBV25-1 and J is TRBJ1-1; TRBD1 might be the D (6 bases). CDR1 is MGHDK and CDR2 is SYGVNS in the germline V gene. Trimming left V 2 bases short and J 2 bases short, with 12 bases between. The CDR3 runs 15 residues. CDR3 DNA sequence: TGTGCCAGCAGTGAACCAGGGGTCGGTAACACTGAAGCTTTCTTT. It yields the protein CASSEPGVGNTEAFF. The full variable domain, in which reference TRBV25-1 and TRBJ1-1 provide the parts outside the CDR3, is EADIYQTPRYLVIGTGKKITLECSQTMGHDKMYWYQQDPGMELHLIHYSYGVNSTEKGDLSSESTVSRIRTEHFPLTLESARPSHTSQYLCASSEPGVGNTEAFFGQGTRLTVV.

This chain joins TRBV28 and TRBJ1-2, with 9 positions matching TRBD1. Germline lookup yields CDR1 MDHEN and CDR2 SYDVKM. V dropped 5 bases and J dropped 6; count of bases not matched to a gene: 16. The CDR3 length is 17 residues. The CDR3 is CASSAGTGYMERDGYTF. The CDR3 nucleotides are TGTGCCAGCAGTGCCGGGACAGGGTATATGGAGCGGGATGGCTACACCTTC.

The sample holds a few counts of this clone. The DNA for the CDR3 is TGTGCCAGCAGCTTACTACCTTCCCCCACAGATACGCAGTATTTT. Amino acid sequence: CASSLLPSPTDTQYF. The V gene is TRBV9, the J gene TRBJ2-3; no reliable D call. In germline, CDR1 is SGDLS, CDR2 YYNGEE. The V end was cut by 4 bases, the J end by 2 bases, with 14 bases between. CDR3 size: 15 residues.

The J gene is TRBJ2-4, the V gene TRBV6-2 or TRBV6-3, with a weak D call TRBD2 (5 bases). V was clipped by 2 bases and J by 0 bases, with 11 bases between them. This CDR3 spans 16 amino acids. CDR1 MNHEY and CDR2 SVGEGT come from the germline V gene. DNA of the CDR3: TGTGCCAGCAGTTACGGGTCGGACTTAGCCAAAAACATTCAGTACTTC. The encoded protein is CASSYGSDLAKNIQYF.

V usage is TRBV4-3 and J usage is TRBJ2-1; TRBD2 agrees at 10 bases. V trimming: 1 base; J trimming: 4 bases; junction bases outside the gene matches: 7. Germline assignment: CDR1 LGHNA and CDR2 YSLEER. The length of the CDR3 is 17 residues. The CDR3 DNA reads as TGCGCCAGCAGCCAAGTTTCTAGCGGGAGTTGGTACAATGAGCAGTTCTTC. As protein: CASSQVSSGSWYNEQFF.

The J gene is TRBJ1-2, the V gene TRBV18; a possible D gene is TRBD1 (6 bases). Germline values: CDR1 KGHSH, CDR2 LQKENI. The CDR3 has 17 amino acids. Trimming took off 1 base at V and 5 bases at J, with 20 bases between the two ends. The CDR3, as DNA: TGTGCCAGCTCACCACTCGTCTCGTTTGGACAGAATTATGGCTACACCTTC. Its protein is CASSPLVSFGQNYGYTF.

The genes are TRBV2 and TRBJ2-5; 10 bases match TRBD1. Germline V gives CDR1 SNHLY, CDR2 FYNNEI. With V trimmed by 0 bases and J by 5 bases, 9 bases remained unmatched. This CDR3 has 17 amino acids. CDR3 in DNA: TGTGCCAGCAGTGAAGCATCGACAGGGGGCTTCTTTGAGACCCAGTACTTC. Translation: CASSEASTGGFFETQYF.

CDR3 DNA: TGTGCCAGCTCACTAACCCGGGACAGGGATAATTCACCCCTCCACTTT. It encodes CASSLTRDRDNSPLHF. The chain joins TRBV18 to TRBJ1-6; TRBD1 aligns across 9 bases. Looked up from germline, CDR1 is KGHSH and CDR2 is LQKENI. This CDR3 spans 16 amino acids. Losses at the gene ends were 4 bases for V and 5 bases for J; bases not matched to a gene: 6.